This paragraph covers one T cell receptor (beta chain) sequence. The data belong to a study of blood T cell repertoires in COVID-19. Study context: The study drew acute and convalescent COVID-19 samples from the United States, Italy and Spain. Sample material is recorded as cDNA or gDNA derived from T cells, B-cell-depleted T cells, or PBMCs.

The table came from immunoSEQ multiplex PCR; TCRdb's copy has only in-frame clones and leaves some out. This sample has approximately 200,000 clones, with roughly nine tenths found just once. The sequence was collected from a woman aged 18-29 years in a cohort exposed to, infected with or recovered from COVID-19 (not recorded which). The sequencing input was PBMCs or T cells enriched from blood (not recorded which).

CDR3 sequence reads: CASSYRGRPQHWEAFF. The CDR3 DNA follows: TGTGCCAGCAGTTACAGGGGGCGGCCCCAACACTGGGAAGCTTTCTTT. The V and J genes are TRBV6-5 and TRBJ1-1, with TRBD1 identical over 7 bases. Per the germline V gene, CDR1 is MNHEY and CDR2 is SVGAGI. V trimming: 2 bases; J trimming: 8 bases; junction bases outside the gene matches: 14. The CDR3 extends over 16 amino acids.